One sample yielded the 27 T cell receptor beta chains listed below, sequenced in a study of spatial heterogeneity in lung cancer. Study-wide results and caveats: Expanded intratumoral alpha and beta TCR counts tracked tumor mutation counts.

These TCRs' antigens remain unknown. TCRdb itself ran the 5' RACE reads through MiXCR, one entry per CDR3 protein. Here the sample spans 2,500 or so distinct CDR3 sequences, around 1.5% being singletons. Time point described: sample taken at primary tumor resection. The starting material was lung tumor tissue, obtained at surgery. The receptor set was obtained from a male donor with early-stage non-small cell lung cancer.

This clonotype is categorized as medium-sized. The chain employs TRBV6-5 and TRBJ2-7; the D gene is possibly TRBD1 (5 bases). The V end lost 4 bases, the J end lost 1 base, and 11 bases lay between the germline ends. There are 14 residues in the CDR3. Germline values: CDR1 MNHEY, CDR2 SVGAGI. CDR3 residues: CASSSVTESYEQYF. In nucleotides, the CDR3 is TGTGCCAGCAGTTCCGTGACAGAGTCCTACGAGCAGTACTTC.

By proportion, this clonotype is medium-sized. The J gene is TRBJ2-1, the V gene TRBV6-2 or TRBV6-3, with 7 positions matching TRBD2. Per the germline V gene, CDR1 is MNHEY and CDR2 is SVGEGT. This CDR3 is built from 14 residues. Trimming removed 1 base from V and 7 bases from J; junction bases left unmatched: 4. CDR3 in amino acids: CASSYWGGVNEQFF. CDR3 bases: TGTGCCAGCAGTTACTGGGGGGGGGTAAATGAGCAGTTCTTC.

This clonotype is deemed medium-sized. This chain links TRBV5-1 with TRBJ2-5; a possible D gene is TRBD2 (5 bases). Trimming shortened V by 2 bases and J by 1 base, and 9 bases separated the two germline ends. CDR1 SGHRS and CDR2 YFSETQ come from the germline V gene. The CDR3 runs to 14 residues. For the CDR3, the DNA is TGCGCCAGCAGCTTCAACGGGATCCAAGAGACCCAGTACTTC. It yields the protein CASSFNGIQETQYF.

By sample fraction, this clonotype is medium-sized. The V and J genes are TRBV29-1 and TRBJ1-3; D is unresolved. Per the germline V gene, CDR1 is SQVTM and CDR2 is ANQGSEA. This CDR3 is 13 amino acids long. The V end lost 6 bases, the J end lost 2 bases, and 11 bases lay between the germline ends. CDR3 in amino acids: CSVPDAAGNTIYF. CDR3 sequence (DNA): TGCAGCGTACCGGATGCTGCTGGAAACACCATATATTTT.

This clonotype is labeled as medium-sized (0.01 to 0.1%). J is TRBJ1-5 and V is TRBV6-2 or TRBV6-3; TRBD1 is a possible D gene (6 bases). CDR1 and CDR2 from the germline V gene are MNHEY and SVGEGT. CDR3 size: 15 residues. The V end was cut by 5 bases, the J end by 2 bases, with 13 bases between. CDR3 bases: TGTGCCAGCAGTCACCAGGGGTTTGGCAATCAGCCCCAGCATTTT. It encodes CASSHQGFGNQPQHF.

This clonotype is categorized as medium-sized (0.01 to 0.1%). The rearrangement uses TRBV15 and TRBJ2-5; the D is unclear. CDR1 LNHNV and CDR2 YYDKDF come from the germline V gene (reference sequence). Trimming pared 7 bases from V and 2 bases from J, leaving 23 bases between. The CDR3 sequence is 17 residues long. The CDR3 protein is CATTSPTGGLTQETQYF. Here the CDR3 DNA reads TGTGCCACCACCTCCCCCACGGGCGGCCTGACACAAGAGACCCAGTACTTC.

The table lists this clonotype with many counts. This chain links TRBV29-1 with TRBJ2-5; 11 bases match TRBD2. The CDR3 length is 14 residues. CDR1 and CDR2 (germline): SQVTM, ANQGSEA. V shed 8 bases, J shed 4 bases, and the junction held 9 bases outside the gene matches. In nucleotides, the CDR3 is TGCAGCCACCAACTAGCGGGAGACGGAGAGACCCAGTACTTC. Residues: CSHQLAGDGETQYF.

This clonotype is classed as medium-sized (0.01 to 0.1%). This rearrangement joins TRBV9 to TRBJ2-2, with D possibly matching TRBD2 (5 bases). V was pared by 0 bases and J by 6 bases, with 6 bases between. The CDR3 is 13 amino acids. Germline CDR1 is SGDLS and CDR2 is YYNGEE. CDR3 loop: CASSVAGSGELFF. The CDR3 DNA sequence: TGTGCCAGCAGCGTAGCGGGGTCCGGGGAGCTGTTTTTT.

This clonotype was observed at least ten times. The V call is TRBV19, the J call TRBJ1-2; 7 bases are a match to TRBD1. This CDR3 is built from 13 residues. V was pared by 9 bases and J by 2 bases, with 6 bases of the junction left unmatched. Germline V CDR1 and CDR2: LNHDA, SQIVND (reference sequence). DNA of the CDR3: TGTGCCAGCGAACAGGGGCTCAACTATGGCTACACCTTC. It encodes CASEQGLNYGYTF.

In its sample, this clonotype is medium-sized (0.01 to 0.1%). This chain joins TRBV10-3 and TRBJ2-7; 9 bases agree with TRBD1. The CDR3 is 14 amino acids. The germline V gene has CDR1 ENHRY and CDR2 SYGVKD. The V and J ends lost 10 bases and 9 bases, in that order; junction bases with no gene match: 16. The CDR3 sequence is CATETGGRLAGQYF. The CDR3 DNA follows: TGTGCCACGGAGACAGGGGGACGACTTGCCGGGCAGTACTTC.

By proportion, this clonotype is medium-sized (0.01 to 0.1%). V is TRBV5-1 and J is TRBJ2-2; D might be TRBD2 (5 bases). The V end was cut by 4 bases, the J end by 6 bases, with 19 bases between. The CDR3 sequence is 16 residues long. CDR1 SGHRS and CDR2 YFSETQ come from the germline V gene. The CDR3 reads CASSGPPLGIPGELFF. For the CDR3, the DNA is TGCGCCAGCAGCGGACCCCCACTAGGGATTCCCGGGGAGCTGTTTTTT.

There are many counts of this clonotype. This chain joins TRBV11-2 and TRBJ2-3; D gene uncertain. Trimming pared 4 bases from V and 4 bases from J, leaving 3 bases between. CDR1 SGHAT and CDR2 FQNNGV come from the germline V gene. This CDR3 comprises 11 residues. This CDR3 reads CASSSSDTQYF. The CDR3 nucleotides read TGTGCCAGCAGCTCTTCAGATACGCAGTATTTT.

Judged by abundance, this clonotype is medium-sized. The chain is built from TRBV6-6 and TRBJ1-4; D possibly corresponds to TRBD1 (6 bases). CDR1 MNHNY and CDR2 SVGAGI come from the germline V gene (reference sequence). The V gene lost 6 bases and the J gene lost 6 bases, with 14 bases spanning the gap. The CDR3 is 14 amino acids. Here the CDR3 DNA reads TGTGCCAGCAGGCCTTGGGGGGGCTATGAAAAACTGTTTTTT. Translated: CASRPWGGYEKLFF.

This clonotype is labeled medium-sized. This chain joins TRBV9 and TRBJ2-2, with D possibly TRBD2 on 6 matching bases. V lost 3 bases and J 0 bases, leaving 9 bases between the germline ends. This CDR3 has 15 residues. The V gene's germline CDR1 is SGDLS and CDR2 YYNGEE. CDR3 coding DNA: TGTGCCAGCAGCGGCGGGGCTACGAACACCGGGGAGCTGTTTTTT. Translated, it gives CASSGGATNTGELFF.

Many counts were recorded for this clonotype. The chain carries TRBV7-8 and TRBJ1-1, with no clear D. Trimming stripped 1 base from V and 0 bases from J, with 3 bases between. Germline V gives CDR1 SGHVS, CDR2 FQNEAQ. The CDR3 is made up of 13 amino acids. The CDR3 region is CASSLVLNTEAFF. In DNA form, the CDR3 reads TGTGCCAGCAGCTTAGTCCTGAACACTGAAGCTTTCTTT.

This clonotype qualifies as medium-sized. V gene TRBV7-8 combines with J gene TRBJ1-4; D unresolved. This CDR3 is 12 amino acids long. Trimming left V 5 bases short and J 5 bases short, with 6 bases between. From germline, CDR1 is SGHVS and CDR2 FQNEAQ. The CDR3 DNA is TGTGCCAGCAGCCCCTACAATGAAAAACTGTTTTTT. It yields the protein CASSPYNEKLFF. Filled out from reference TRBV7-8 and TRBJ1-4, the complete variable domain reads GAGVSQSPRYKVAKRGQDVALRCDPISGHVSLFWYQQALGQGPEFLTYFQNEAQLDKSGLPSDRFFAERPEGSVSTLKIQRTQQEDSAVYLCASSPYNEKLFFGSGTQLSVL.

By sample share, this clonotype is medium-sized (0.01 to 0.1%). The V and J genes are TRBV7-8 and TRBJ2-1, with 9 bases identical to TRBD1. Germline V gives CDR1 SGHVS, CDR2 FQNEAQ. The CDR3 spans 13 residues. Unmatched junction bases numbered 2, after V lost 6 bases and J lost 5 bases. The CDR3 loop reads CASSWTGDNEQFF. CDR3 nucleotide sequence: TGTGCCAGCAGTTGGACAGGGGACAATGAGCAGTTCTTC.

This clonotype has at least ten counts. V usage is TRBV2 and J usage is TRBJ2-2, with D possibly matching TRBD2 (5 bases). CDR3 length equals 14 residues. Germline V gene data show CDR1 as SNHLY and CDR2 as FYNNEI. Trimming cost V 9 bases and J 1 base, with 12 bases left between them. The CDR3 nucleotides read TGTGCCAGTCGTGGACTCTTGAACACCGGGGAGCTGTTTTTT. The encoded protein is CASRGLLNTGELFF.

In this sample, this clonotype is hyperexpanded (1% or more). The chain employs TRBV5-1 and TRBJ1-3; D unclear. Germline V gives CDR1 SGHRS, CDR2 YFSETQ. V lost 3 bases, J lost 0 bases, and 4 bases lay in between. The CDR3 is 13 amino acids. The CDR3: CASSSDSGNTIYF. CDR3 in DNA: TGCGCCAGCAGCTCGGACTCTGGAAACACCATATATTTT.

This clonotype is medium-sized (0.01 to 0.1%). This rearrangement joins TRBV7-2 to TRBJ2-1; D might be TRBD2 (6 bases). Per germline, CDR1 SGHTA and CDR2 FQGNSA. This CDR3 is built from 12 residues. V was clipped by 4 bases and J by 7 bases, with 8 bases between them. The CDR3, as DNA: TGTGCCAGCAGCTCGGGGGTGAATGAGCAGTTCTTC. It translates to CASSSGVNEQFF.

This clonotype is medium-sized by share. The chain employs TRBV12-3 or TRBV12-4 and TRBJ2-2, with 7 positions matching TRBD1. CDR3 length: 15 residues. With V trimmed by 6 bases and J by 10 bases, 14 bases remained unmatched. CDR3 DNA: TGTGCCAGCAGAGAGACCCTGGGACAGTCCGCGGAGCTGTTTTTT. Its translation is CASRETLGQSAELFF.

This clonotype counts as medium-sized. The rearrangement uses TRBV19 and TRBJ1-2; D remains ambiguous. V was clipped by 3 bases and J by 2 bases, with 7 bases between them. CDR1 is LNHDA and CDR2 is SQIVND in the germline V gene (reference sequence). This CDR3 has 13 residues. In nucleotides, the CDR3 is TGTGCCAGTAGTATCGGGCGGAACTATGGCTACACCTTC. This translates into CASSIGRNYGYTF. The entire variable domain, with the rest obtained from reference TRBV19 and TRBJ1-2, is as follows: DGGITQSPKYLFRKEGQNVTLSCEQNLNHDAMYWYRQDPGQGLRLIYYSQIVNDFQKGDIAEGYSVSREKKESFPLTVTSAQKNPTAFYLCASSIGRNYGYTFGSGTRLTVV.

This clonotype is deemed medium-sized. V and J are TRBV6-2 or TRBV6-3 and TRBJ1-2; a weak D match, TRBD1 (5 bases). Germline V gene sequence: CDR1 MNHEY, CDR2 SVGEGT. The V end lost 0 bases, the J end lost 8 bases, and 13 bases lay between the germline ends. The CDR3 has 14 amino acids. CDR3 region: CASSYSYSGTGYTF. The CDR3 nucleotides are TGTGCCAGCAGTTACTCGTATTCAGGGACCGGCTACACCTTC.

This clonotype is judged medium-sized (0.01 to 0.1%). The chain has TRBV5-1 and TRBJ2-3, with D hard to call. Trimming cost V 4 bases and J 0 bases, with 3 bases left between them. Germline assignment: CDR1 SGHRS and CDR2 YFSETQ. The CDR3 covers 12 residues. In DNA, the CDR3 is TGCGCCAGCAGCCCAAGCACAGATACGCAGTATTTT. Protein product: CASSPSTDTQYF.

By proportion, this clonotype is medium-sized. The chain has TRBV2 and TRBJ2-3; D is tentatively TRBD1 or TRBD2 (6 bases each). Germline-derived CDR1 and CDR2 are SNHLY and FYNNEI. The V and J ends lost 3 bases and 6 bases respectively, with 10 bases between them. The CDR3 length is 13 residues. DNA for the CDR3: TGTGCCAGCAGTGATTCGGGGGCGGATACGCAGTATTTT. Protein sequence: CASSDSGADTQYF. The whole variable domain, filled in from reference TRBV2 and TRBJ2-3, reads EPEVTQTPSHQVTQMGQEVILRCVPISNHLYFYWYRQILGQKVEFLVSFYNNEISEKSEIFDDQFSVERPDGSNFTLKIRSTKLEDSAMYFCASSDSGADTQYFGPGTRLTVL.

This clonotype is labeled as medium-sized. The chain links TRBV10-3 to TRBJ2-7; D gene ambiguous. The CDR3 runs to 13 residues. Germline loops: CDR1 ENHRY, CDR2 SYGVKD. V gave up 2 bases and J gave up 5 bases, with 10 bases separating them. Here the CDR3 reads CAISEKGYHEQYV. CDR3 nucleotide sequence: TGTGCCATCAGTGAGAAGGGTTACCACGAGCAGTACGTC.

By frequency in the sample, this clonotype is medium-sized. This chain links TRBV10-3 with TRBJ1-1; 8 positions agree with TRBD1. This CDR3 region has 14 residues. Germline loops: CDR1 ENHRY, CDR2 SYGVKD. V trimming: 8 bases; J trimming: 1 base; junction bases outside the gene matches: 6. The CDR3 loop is CAIWTGNTNTEAFF. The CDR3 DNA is TGTGCCATCTGGACAGGGAATACGAACACTGAAGCTTTCTTT.